The 14 T cell receptor beta chains given below trace back to one sample, sequenced in a study of memory CD4+ T cells and cytomegalovirus serostatus. Clones were sequenced by immunoSEQ multiplex PCR, and TCRdb holds only the in-frame ones, with some missing. Of around 49,000 clones listed, just under 80% were seen once; the top ten hold approximately 0.7%. Single viable CD3+CD4+CD8-CD45RO+ cells were sorted as the memory CD4+ T cells. Input material: memory CD4+ T cells from blood. The receptors shown here come from an adult in good health and CMV-seronegative.

This chain joins TRBV30 and TRBJ1-1; 7 bases align to TRBD1. From germline, CDR1 is GTSNPN and CDR2 SVGIG (reference sequence). This CDR3 is built from 13 residues. V trimming: 3 bases; J trimming: 6 bases; junction bases outside the gene matches: 7. The CDR3 here is CAWSQDRAAEAFF. The CDR3 DNA reads TGTGCCTGGAGCCAAGACAGGGCCGCTGAAGCTTTCTTT.

CDR3 nucleotide sequence: TGCAGCGTTGAGCCGGGAACCCGCTCGGGGACCCAGTACTTC. It encodes CSVEPGTRSGTQYF. The V gene is TRBV29-1, the J gene TRBJ2-5; maybe TRBD2 (5 bases). V was cut by 3 bases and J by 7 bases, with 18 bases left in between. There are 14 residues in the CDR3. The germline CDR1 and CDR2 sequences are SQVTM and ANQGSEA. Based on the CDR3 plus reference TRBV29-1 and TRBJ2-5, the full variable domain is SAVISQKPSRDICQRGTSLTIQCQVDSQVTMMFWYRQQPGQSLTLIATANQGSEATYESGFVIDKFPISRPNLTFSTLTVSNMSPEDSSIYLCSVEPGTRSGTQYFGPGTRLLVL.

The chain recombines TRBV7-9 with TRBJ2-3; D gene ambiguous. CDR1 is SEHNR and CDR2 is FQNEAQ in the germline V gene (reference sequence). The CDR3 length is 15 residues. Trimming removed 5 bases at V and 2 bases at J, with 14 bases between. The CDR3 coding sequence is TGTGCCAGCAGCCTTTCAAACGGGCTCACAGATACGCAGTATTTT. It is translated as CASSLSNGLTDTQYF.

The CDR3 loop is CAIRGGITYNEQFF. Here the CDR3 DNA reads TGTGCCATCAGGGGCGGGATAACCTACAATGAGCAGTTCTTC. The chain uses TRBV10-3 and TRBJ2-1; D possibly corresponds to TRBD2 (6 bases). Trimming stripped 6 bases from V and 2 bases from J, with 11 bases between. This CDR3 has 14 amino acids. CDR1 ENHRY and CDR2 SYGVKD come from the germline V gene.

The chain joins TRBV18 to TRBJ1-5; D is perhaps TRBD1 (6 bases). Trimming took 3 bases from V and 3 from J, leaving 18 bases between them. The CDR3 contains 17 residues. Per the germline V gene, CDR1 is KGHSH and CDR2 is LQKENI. CDR3 protein: CASSPSGSSGANQPQHF. For the CDR3, the DNA is TGTGCCAGCTCACCGAGTGGTTCCTCAGGGGCCAATCAGCCCCAGCATTTT.

The gene calls are TRBV30 and TRBJ1-6; perhaps TRBD1 as D (6 bases). V was pared by 5 bases and J by 7 bases, with 12 bases between. The CDR3 extends over 13 amino acids. Per germline, CDR1 GTSNPN and CDR2 SVGIG (reference sequence). Here the CDR3 reads CAWGQYGNSPLHF. The CDR3, as DNA: TGTGCCTGGGGACAGTACGGGAATTCACCCCTCCACTTT.

The chain joins TRBV2 to TRBJ1-4, with D possibly TRBD1 on 5 matching bases. V shed 7 bases and J shed 5 bases, with 17 bases lying between them. The length of the CDR3 is 15 residues. Germline V CDR1 and CDR2: SNHLY, FYNNEI. The CDR3 sequence is CASTTSGHWNEKLFF. In nucleotides, the CDR3 is TGTGCCAGCACCACTTCCGGACACTGGAATGAAAAACTGTTTTTT.

This clone was counted between two and nine times. J is TRBJ1-2 and V is TRBV6-4; D may be TRBD1 (6 bases). The CDR3 totals 15 residues. V was pared by 0 bases and J by 8 bases, with 16 bases between. Germline CDR1 and CDR2: MRHNA and SNTAGT. For the CDR3, the DNA is TGTGCCAGCAGTGACTCACTCGGGACAACATTCGGCTACACCTTC. Translation gives CASSDSLGTTFGYTF.

The CDR3 protein is CASSLKVGGSSTGTQYF. The CDR3 DNA follows: TGTGCCAGCAGCTTAAAGGTCGGGGGGAGTAGCACAGGGACGCAGTATTTT. The chain uses TRBV7-3 and TRBJ2-3; D may be TRBD2 (7 bases). This CDR3 has 17 residues. Germline assignment: CDR1 SGHTA and CDR2 FQGTGA. With 1 base removed from V and 9 bases from J, the gap between germline ends came to 23 bases.

The J gene is TRBJ2-7, the V gene TRBV28; 7 positions match TRBD1. This CDR3 has 13 residues. Trimming at V came to 5 bases and at J to 3 bases, leaving 4 bases not matched to a gene. In germline, CDR1 is MDHEN, CDR2 SYDVKM. The CDR3 is CASSRGHVYEQYF. The CDR3 DNA reads as TGTGCCAGCAGTAGGGGGCACGTCTACGAGCAGTACTTC.

This clone has a single count. The chain links TRBV6-1 to TRBJ2-7; D may be TRBD1 (5 bases). The CDR3 extends over 15 amino acids. Trimming took off 2 bases at V and 3 bases at J, with 14 bases between the two ends. Germline V gives CDR1 MNHNS, CDR2 SASEGT. CDR3 residues: CASSETAGSFYEQYF. DNA for the CDR3: TGTGCCAGCAGTGAAACGGCAGGGTCTTTCTACGAGCAGTACTTC.

The rearrangement joins TRBV7-9 to TRBJ2-5; D is perhaps TRBD1 or TRBD2 (6 bases each). This CDR3 region has 14 residues. Germline V gene sequence: CDR1 SEHNR, CDR2 FQNEAQ (reference sequence). V was trimmed by 7 bases and J by 2 bases, leaving 14 bases between them. CDR3 region: CASTTGAGQETQYF. CDR3 DNA sequence: TGTGCCAGCACCACGGGGGCGGGTCAAGAGACCCAGTACTTC.

The chain combines TRBV11-2 with TRBJ2-2, with 7 nucleotides matching TRBD2. J gave up 4 bases and V 0 bases, and 11 bases lay outside the gene matches. Per germline, CDR1 SGHAT and CDR2 FQNNGV. CDR3 length: 18 residues. For the CDR3, the DNA is TGTGCCAGCAGCTTAGAGCCAGCGGGAACGGGCAGCACCGGGGAGCTGTTTTTT. Residues: CASSLEPAGTGSTGELFF.

The J gene is TRBJ2-2, the V gene TRBV27; the match to TRBD2 covers 11 bases. Trimming took 2 bases from V and 1 from J; bases not matched to a gene: 3. The CDR3 loop spans 17 amino acids. The germline V gene encodes CDR1 MNHEY and CDR2 SMNVEV (reference sequence). The CDR3 region is CASSLLAGGGNTGELFF. As DNA, the CDR3 is TGTGCCAGCAGTTTACTAGCGGGAGGAGGGAACACCGGGGAGCTGTTTTTT.